These T cell receptor beta chains were read from a single sample in a study of neurological immune-mediated disorders. TCRdb reprocessed the 5' RACE reads via MiXCR and lists one record per CDR3 protein. This table holds tens of thousands of distinct CDR3 sequences, roughly an eighth found once. Sequenced material: PBMCs. Every receptor here comes from a woman aged 60 to 75 with HTLV-1-associated myelopathy (HAM/TSP). Each CDR3 is given with its conserved first and last residue. Fields, in order: clone size, V gene, D gene, J gene, CDR3 protein, CDR3 DNA. D genes are given only for firm matches. Not every row has a clone size; where given, it reads once, few, many or a size class.

many	TRBV6-5	TRBD2	TRBJ2-3	CASSYRGETDTQYF	TGTGCCAGCAGTTACCGGGGGGAGACAGATACGCAGTATTTT
once	TRBV6-5	TRBD2	TRBJ2-2	CASSYGGGGPGTGELFF	TGTGCCAGCAGTTACGGAGGCGGGGGGCCGGGCACCGGGGAGCTGTTTTTT
.	TRBV6-2/TRBV6-3	.	TRBJ2-2	CASSLTTGGLAGELFF	TGTGCCAGCAGTTTGACTACAGGAGGGTTAGCCGGGGAGCTGTTTTTT
many	TRBV10-3	TRBD1	TRBJ2-7	CAISETTGGEQYF	TGTGCCATCAGTGAGACTACAGGGGGGGAGCAGTACTTC
few	TRBV20-1	TRBD2	TRBJ2-3	CSARLADATDTQYF	TGCAGCGCCAGACTAGCTGATGCGACAGATACGCAGTATTTT
.	TRBV6-5	TRBD2	TRBJ2-1	CASSGTSGNNEQFF	TGTGCCAGCAGTGGGACTAGCGGGAATAATGAGCAGTTCTTC
few	TRBV11-2	.	TRBJ2-2	CASSLGGGANTGELFF	TGTGCCAGCAGCTTAGGTGGGGGCGCGAACACCGGGGAGCTGTTTTTT
few	TRBV19	.	TRBJ2-6	CASSHSRSGANVLTF	TGTGCCAGTAGCCACAGCCGCTCTGGGGCCAACGTCCTGACTTTC
many	TRBV20-1	.	TRBJ2-7	CSARGEGINSYEQYF	TGCAGTGCTAGAGGTGAGGGGATAAACTCCTACGAGCAGTACTTC
many	TRBV11-2	.	TRBJ2-1	CASSLGPGANEQFF	TGTGCCAGCAGCTTAGGACCGGGGGCAAATGAGCAGTTCTTC
.	TRBV5-1	.	TRBJ2-7	CASSSDRAYEQYF	TGCGCCAGCAGCTCTGACAGAGCCTACGAGCAGTACTTC
few	TRBV7-9	TRBD1	TRBJ2-1	CASSTGTGGHNEQFF	TGTGCCAGCAGCACCGGGACAGGGGGGCACAATGAGCAGTTCTTC
few	TRBV19	TRBD2	TRBJ2-7	CASSITGGPLGEQYF	TGTGCCAGTAGTATAACGGGAGGGCCCCTAGGCGAGCAGTACTTC
many	TRBV7-2	TRBD2	TRBJ2-3	CASSWGLASSTDTQYF	TGTGCCAGCAGCTGGGGACTAGCATCTAGCACAGATACGCAGTATTTT
many	TRBV7-9	.	TRBJ2-7	CASSLAQGAHEQYF	TGTGCCAGCAGCTTAGCCCAGGGCGCCCACGAGCAGTACTTC
many	TRBV14	.	TRBJ2-3	CASSLIITDTQYF	TGTGCCAGCAGCCTTATAATCACAGATACGCAGTATTTT
many	TRBV20-1	TRBD1	TRBJ2-5	CSVEARGQETQYF	TGCAGTGTCGAAGCCAGGGGGCAAGAGACCCAGTACTTC
many	TRBV5-1	.	TRBJ2-7	CASNPQAGSYEQYF	TGCGCCAGCAACCCCCAAGCGGGCTCTTACGAGCAGTACTTC
many	TRBV6-1	TRBD1	TRBJ1-6	CASSELTAGGSSPLHF	TGTGCCAGCAGTGAATTAACGGCAGGGGGGAGTTCACCCCTCCACTTT
many	TRBV7-2	TRBD1	TRBJ1-5	CASSRQGWNQPQHF	TGTGCCAGCAGCCGACAGGGTTGGAATCAGCCCCAGCATTTT
many	TRBV7-9	.	TRBJ2-5	CASSFPGKQETQYF	TGTGCCAGCAGCTTCCCCGGGAAACAAGAGACCCAGTACTTC
.	TRBV20-1	.	TRBJ1-1	CSVDRDSAVYFCASTGHTEAFF	.
many	TRBV3-1	TRBD2	TRBJ2-1	CASSQELTGGYNEQFF	TGTGCCAGCAGCCAAGAACTAACGGGAGGCTACAATGAGCAGTTCTTC
many	TRBV5-1	TRBD2	TRBJ2-3	CASSTGLGTDTQYF	TGCGCCAGCAGCACCGGACTAGGCACAGATACGCAGTATTTT
many	TRBV5-6	.	TRBJ1-2	CASSWAGTNRGYTF	TGTGCCAGCAGCTGGGCCGGGACGAATCGGGGCTACACCTTC
medium-sized	TRBV20-1	.	TRBJ2-1	CSATPKGLVRFNEQFF	TGCAGTGCAACACCAAAGGGGCTAGTCCGTTTCAATGAGCAGTTCTTC
many	TRBV7-9	TRBD1	TRBJ1-3	CASSLEREGASGNTIYF	TGTGCCAGCAGCTTGGAGAGGGAGGGGGCCTCTGGAAACACCATATATTTT
many	TRBV3-1	TRBD2	TRBJ2-7	CASSRQGTSEQYF	TGTGCCAGCAGCCGGCAGGGGACTAGTGAGCAGTACTTC
many	TRBV20-1	TRBD2	TRBJ2-1	CSATGLAGGSSYNEQFF	TGCAGTGCCACGGGACTAGCGGGAGGGAGCTCCTACAATGAGCAGTTCTTC
.	TRBV30	TRBD1	TRBJ1-6	CACGQGSSYNSPLHF	TGTGCCTGTGGACAGGGGAGCTCCTATAATTCACCCCTCCACTTT
many	TRBV20-1	TRBD1	TRBJ1-3	CSALQGAIGNTIYF	TGCAGTGCGCTCCAGGGGGCGATAGGAAACACCATATATTTT
many	TRBV20-1	.	TRBJ2-1	CSASPHSQRNEQFF	TGCAGTGCTAGCCCCCACTCGCAACGCAATGAGCAGTTCTTC
many	TRBV7-2	TRBD1	TRBJ2-4	CASSFQTGENIQYF	TGTGCCAGCAGCTTCCAGACAGGGGAAAACATTCAGTACTTC
few	TRBV6-1	TRBD2	TRBJ2-1	CASSGPPPASGTYNEQFF	TGTGCCAGCAGTGGACCTCCGCCGGCTAGCGGGACCTACAATGAGCAGTTCTTC
many	TRBV18	TRBD2	TRBJ2-2	CASSSRPLAGEKTGELFF	TGTGCCAGCTCGTCCCGTCCACTAGCGGGAGAAAAGACCGGGGAGCTGTTTTTT
many	TRBV10-3	TRBD2	TRBJ2-4	CAISPGTSGVLAKNIQYF	TGTGCCATCAGTCCCGGGACTAGCGGGGTTCTAGCCAAAAACATTCAGTACTTC
many	TRBV20-1	TRBD1	TRBJ2-7	CSDPGQGSYEQYF	TGCAGCGATCCGGGACAGGGATCCTACGAGCAGTACTTC
.	TRBV6-6	.	TRBJ1-2	CASISRTAYGYTF	TGTGCCAGCATCTCAAGGACGGCATATGGCTACACCTTC
many	TRBV19	TRBD2	TRBJ2-1	CASTRLAGGLEQFF	TGTGCCAGTACCAGACTAGCGGGGGGGCTTGAGCAGTTCTTC
many	TRBV7-2	TRBD1	TRBJ1-2	CASRPDRSYGYTF	TGTGCCAGCAGACCGGACAGGAGCTATGGCTACACCTTC
.	TRBV20-1	.	TRBJ2-7	CSAGNVYYEQYF	TGCAGTGCCGGGAATGTCTACTACGAGCAGTACTTC
many	TRBV7-2	.	TRBJ2-3	CASSLARTTRTDTQYF	TGTGCCAGCAGCTTAGCGAGGACTACACGCACAGATACGCAGTATTTT
many	TRBV20-1	.	TRBJ2-5	CSARDNLLKETQYF	TGCAGTGCTAGAGATAATTTGCTAAAAGAGACCCAGTACTTC
many	TRBV20-1	.	TRBJ1-1	CSASKVRNTEAFF	TGCAGTGCTAGCAAGGTGCGGAACACTGAAGCTTTCTTT
.	TRBV4-3	TRBD2	TRBJ2-3	CASSLQTSGTDTQYF	TGCGCCAGCAGCCTTCAGACTAGCGGTACAGATACGCAGTATTTT
many	TRBV6-6	TRBD1	TRBJ1-6	CASSSSGGTGNSPLHF	TGTGCCAGCAGCTCCTCGGGGGGGACAGGGAATTCACCCCTCCACTTT
many	TRBV9	TRBD1	TRBJ1-4	CASSVAGQGFLNEKLFF	TGTGCCAGCAGCGTAGCGGGACAGGGGTTCCTAAATGAAAAACTGTTTTTT
many	TRBV5-1	.	TRBJ2-2	CASSLVLRGANTGELFF	TGCGCCAGCAGCTTGGTTTTACGGGGAGCGAACACCGGGGAGCTGTTTTTT
many	TRBV7-9	.	TRBJ1-2	CASSLGGIGYTF	TGTGCCAGCAGCTTAGGGGGGATCGGCTACACCTTC